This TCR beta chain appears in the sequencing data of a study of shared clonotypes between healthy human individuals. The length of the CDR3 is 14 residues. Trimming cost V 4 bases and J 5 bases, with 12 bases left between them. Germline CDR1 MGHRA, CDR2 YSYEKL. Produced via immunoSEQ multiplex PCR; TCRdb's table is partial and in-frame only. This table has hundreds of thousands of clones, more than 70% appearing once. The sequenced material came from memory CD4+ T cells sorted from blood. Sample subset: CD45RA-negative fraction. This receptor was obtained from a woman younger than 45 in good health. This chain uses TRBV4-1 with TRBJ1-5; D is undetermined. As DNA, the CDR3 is TGCGCCAGCAGCCTCGGTGCCAGTGATCAGCCCCAGCATTTT. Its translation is CASSLGASDQPQHF.